The clone carrying this TCR beta chain turned up a few times. Its target is not known. All donors were healthy Caucasians. The data belong to a study of identical twins. Whole-study findings and limits: Models predicted too little out-of-frame TCR alpha sharing in monozygotic twins.

Unmatched junction bases numbered 5, after V lost 0 bases and J lost 0 bases. CDR3 length equals 17 residues. Germline CDR1 is MNHEY and CDR2 is SMNVEV (reference sequence). A universal primer binding site was introduced by template switching. The final cDNA contained unique molecular identifiers. TCRdb reprocessed the 5' RACE reads via MiXCR and lists one record per CDR3 protein. The sample includes over 550,000 distinct CDR3 sequences, just over 7% of them seen just once. This sample was shared with a second study, whose subject was yellow fever vaccine responses in identical twins.

Sequencing was performed on PBMCs. The TCR sequence derives from a woman younger than 35 in good health. The chain carries TRBV27 and TRBJ2-3, with TRBD2 matching over 8 bases. The CDR3 DNA reads TGTGCCAGCAGTTTATCGCCTACTAGCGGAAGCACAGATACGCAGTATTTT. Translating gives CASSLSPTSGSTDTQYF.